Listed below are T cell receptor beta chains from one sample, sequenced in a study of T cell responses to AZD1222 COVID-19 vaccine. The method was immunoSEQ multiplex PCR; TCRdb's version includes in-frame clones alone and lacks a portion of them. The sample contains roughly 140,000 clones, about 91% of which appear only once. The material was peripheral blood, obtained on day 0 of MenACWY control vaccination. These receptors all come from an adult in good health. Each CDR3 is given with its conserved first and last residue. D genes are given only for firm matches. Clone sizes are given selectively: once, few, many, or a class where the clone is expanded.

v_call,clone_size,j_call,d_call,cdr3_aa,cdr3_nt
TRBV5-1,.,TRBJ1-4,.,CASSLDIRNEKLFF,TGCGCCAGCAGCTTGGACATACGTAATGAAAAACTGTTTTTT
TRBV5-4,.,TRBJ1-1,.,CASSFGRYTEAFF,TGTGCCAGCAGCTTTGGACGGTACACTGAAGCTTTCTTT
TRBV7-9,.,TRBJ2-2,.,CASSSGRGREGELFF,TGTGCCAGCAGCTCGGGTCGAGGCAGGGAAGGGGAGCTGTTTTTT
TRBV7-9,.,TRBJ1-4,TRBD1,CASSLGPGGLNEKLFF,TGTGCCAGCAGCTTAGGCCCAGGGGGACTTAATGAAAAACTGTTTTTT
TRBV18,.,TRBJ2-1,.,CASSPRLEGHEQFF,TGTGCCAGCTCACCACGGCTTGAGGGACATGAGCAGTTCTTC
TRBV6-1,.,TRBJ1-2,.,CASSEARAYTF,TGTGCCAGCAGTGAAGCTCGGGCCTACACCTTC
TRBV7-9,.,TRBJ1-1,TRBD1,CASSLGTGTGNTEAFF,TGTGCCAGCAGCTTAGGAACCGGGACAGGGAACACTGAAGCTTTCTTT
TRBV11-2,.,TRBJ1-2,TRBD1,CASSLIEGQGDYGYTF,TGTGCCAGCAGCTTAATTGAGGGACAGGGCGACTATGGCTACACCTTC
TRBV6-1,.,TRBJ2-6,.,CASSEGGGSGANVLTF,TGTGCCAGCAGTGAAGGGGGCGGCTCTGGGGCCAACGTCCTGACTTTC
TRBV18,once,TRBJ1-5,.,CASSPSQGWGNQPQHF,TGTGCCAGCTCACCATCTCAGGGTTGGGGCAATCAGCCCCAGCATTTT
TRBV6-1,.,TRBJ1-2,.,CASSEGLLGGYTF,TGTGCCAGCAGTGAGGGGTTGCTTGGTGGCTACACCTTC
TRBV11-3,.,TRBJ1-1,.,CASSPSGTEAFF,TGTGCCAGCAGCCCTTCGGGCACTGAAGCTTTCTTT
TRBV13,.,TRBJ2-3,.,CASSFARGDTQYF,TGTGCCAGCAGCTTTGCACGTGGAGATACGCAGTATTTT
TRBV3-1/TRBV3-2,.,TRBJ1-1,TRBD1,CASSDRGGTEAFF,TGTGCCAGCAGTGACAGGGGGGGAACTGAAGCTTTCTTT
TRBV7-9,.,TRBJ2-5,TRBD1,CASSLVAGGAETQYF,TGTGCCAGCAGCTTAGTGGCAGGGGGCGCGGAGACCCAGTACTTC
TRBV12-3/TRBV12-4,.,TRBJ1-6,.,CASSTKFDSPLHF,TGTGCCAGCAGTACAAAATTCGATTCACCCCTCCACTTT
TRBV5-6,few,TRBJ1-1,TRBD1,CASSSGTARRSFF,TGTGCCAGCAGCTCAGGGACAGCCCGAAGATCTTTCTTT
TRBV25-1,few,TRBJ1-1,.,CASSAYREPNTEAFF,TGTGCCAGCAGTGCTTACAGGGAGCCGAACACTGAAGCTTTCTTT
TRBV5-6,.,TRBJ1-5,TRBD1,CASSLQGAGNQPQHF,TGTGCCAGCAGCTTACAGGGGGCGGGCAATCAGCCCCAGCATTTT
TRBV5-4,.,TRBJ2-3,.,CASSPALSPLTDTQYF,TGTGCCAGCAGCCCTGCATTGTCCCCACTCACAGATACGCAGTATTTT
TRBV6-2/TRBV6-3,.,TRBJ1-5,.,CASSRGGRGVGQPQHF,TGTGCCAGCAGTAGAGGTGGGAGAGGGGTGGGTCAGCCCCAGCATTTT
TRBV29-1,once,TRBJ1-2,.,CSVAWGLSVGYTF,TGCAGCGTTGCTTGGGGGTTATCGGTAGGCTACACCTTC
TRBV27,.,TRBJ1-5,TRBD1,CASRAGTGVVFGNQPQHF,TGTGCCAGCAGGGCCGGGACAGGGGTCGTTTTTGGCAATCAGCCCCAGCATTTT
TRBV28,.,TRBJ2-5,.,CASSLLGPSQETQYF,TGTGCCAGCAGTTTATTAGGCCCCTCCCAAGAGACCCAGTACTTC